This T cell receptor (beta chain) was found in a study of cytomegalovirus exposure and HLA in healthy donors. The PCR used 60 Vbeta and 13 Jbeta primers. Clones were read by immunoSEQ multiplex PCR, and TCRdb kept only the in-frame ones, dropping some. In the table there are about 150,000 clones, about 85% of which are singletons. Details on this clone: Its antigen is not known.

Points from the study as a whole: Most CMV-associated TCR beta chains were later found to appear HLA-restricted. It was approximately 150 TCR beta chains that were listed as cytomegalovirus-associated. Presence/absence analyses took donor sequencing depth as roughly uniform. A later analysis revealed that TCR association rates differed between HLA loci, peaking at DRB1 and bottoming out at HLA-C.

The sequence derives from a human donor in good health. What was sequenced was PBMCs.

The CDR3 is CASSTQIRDRGYEQYF. DNA for the CDR3: TGTGCCAGCAGTACCCAAATCCGGGACAGGGGATACGAGCAGTACTTC. This rearrangement joins TRBV28 to TRBJ2-7; 10 bases map to TRBD1. After removal of 5 bases from V and 4 bases from J, the junction contained 11 bases not matched to a gene. Germline CDR1 is MDHEN and CDR2 is SYDVKM. The CDR3 has 16 residues.